This passage covers 29 T cell receptor beta chains from one sample sequenced in a study of glioma-infiltrating T cells after dendritic cell vaccination. Profiled with immunoSEQ multiplex PCR; TCRdb holds only in-frame clones, not every one. The sample includes tens of thousands of clones, roughly 85% seen only once; the top ten take roughly an eighth. The source was blood, collected before dendritic cell vaccination. These receptors were obtained from a human donor with glioblastoma.

The chain employs TRBV20-1 and TRBJ1-2, with D hard to call. The V and J ends lost 3 bases and 5 bases respectively, with 7 bases between them. The CDR3 contains 11 residues. Germline CDR1 reads DFQATT; CDR2 reads SNEGSKA (reference sequence). The CDR3 spells CSARNSYGYTF. In DNA, the CDR3 is TGCAGTGCTAGGAACAGTTATGGCTACACCTTC.

On this clone: Its ends do not fully match the called genes, so a read error is possible. Other DNA sequences in this specimen translate into the identical CDR3. The chain carries TRBV4-3 and TRBJ2-2, with TRBD1 identical over 10 bases. This CDR3 has 17 amino acids. Germline V gives CDR1 LGHNA, CDR2 YSLEER. For the CDR3, the DNA is TGCGCCAGCAGTCAAGATTGGACAGGGGGACTTACCGGGGAGCTGTTTTTT. This translates into CASSQDWTGGLTGELFF.

This clone has a handful of counts. This sequence joins TRBV11-2 and TRBJ2-7; 10 bases are shared with TRBD1. This CDR3 comprises 14 residues. Germline CDR1 SGHAT, CDR2 FQNNGV. J gave up 6 bases and V 6 bases, and 8 bases lay outside the gene matches. The CDR3 region has the DNA TGTGCCAGCAGTTTTGACCGGGACAGGGGCGAGCAGTACTTC. This codes for CASSFDRDRGEQYF.

This clone occurred a few times. The rearrangement links TRBV4-3 to TRBJ1-1; D is ambiguous. This CDR3 spans 16 amino acids. Trimming removed 0 bases from V and 1 base from J, with 12 bases in between. Germline values: CDR1 LGHNA, CDR2 YSLEER. CDR3 residues: CASSQDGRVANTEAFF. In DNA, the CDR3 is TGCGCCAGCAGCCAAGATGGGAGGGTGGCGAACACTGAAGCTTTCTTT.

This clone was recorded once. The rearrangement uses TRBV28 and TRBJ2-7; TRBD1 agrees at 7 bases. The CDR3 length is 15 residues. V lost 6 bases to trimming and J lost 0 bases; unmatched junction nucleotides: 8. The germline gives CDR1 MDHEN, CDR2 SYDVKM. The CDR3 loop is CASSRTGLSSYEQYF. The CDR3 region has the DNA TGTGCCAGCAGCCGGACAGGATTGAGCTCCTACGAGCAGTACTTC.

V usage is TRBV14 and J usage is TRBJ2-7; 8 nucleotides agree with TRBD1. Germline CDR1 and CDR2: SGHDN and FVKESK. The CDR3 covers 18 residues. Germline trimming cut 0 bases from V and 2 bases from J; bases unmatched to any gene: 12. The DNA for the CDR3 is TGTGCCAGCAGCCAAGATCCTTGGGAGACAGGGGACGCCTACGAGCAGTACTTC. Protein product: CASSQDPWETGDAYEQYF. The whole variable domain, filled in from reference TRBV14 and TRBJ2-7, reads EAGVTQFPSHSVIEKGQTVTLRCDPISGHDNLYWYRRVMGKEIKFLLHFVKESKQDESGMPNNRFLAERTGGTYSTLKVQPAELEDSGVYFCASSQDPWETGDAYEQYFGPGTRLTVT.

The chain combines TRBV29-1 with TRBJ1-4, with D maybe TRBD1 (6 bases). The CDR3 loop spans 13 amino acids. The V gene lost 7 bases and the J gene lost 8 bases, with 17 bases spanning the gap. Germline CDR1 SQVTM, CDR2 ANQGSEA. The CDR3 reads CSARDRLEEKLFF. In DNA form, the CDR3 reads TGCAGCGCGCGTGACAGGTTAGAGGAAAAACTGTTTTTT.

About this clone itself: The final CDR3 position lacks the conserved phenylalanine or tryptophan, pointing to a likely read error. The chain carries TRBV19 and TRBJ2-7, with 12 bases identical to TRBD2. Germline-derived CDR1 and CDR2 are LNHDA and SQIVND (reference sequence). J was trimmed by 4 bases and V by 0 bases; bases with no gene match: 10. The CDR3 consists of 18 residues. The CDR3 coding sequence is TGTGCCAGTAGTATAGATCTCCTAGCGGGAGGGCCAAGTTACGAGCAGTACCTC. The encoded protein is CASSIDLLAGGPSYEQYL.

The CDR3 coding sequence is TGCGCCAGCAGCTTGAACACGGGCACCGGGGAGCTGTTTTTT. Protein product: CASSLNTGTGELFF. This chain joins TRBV5-1 and TRBJ2-2; no reliable D call. The CDR3 is 14 amino acids. Germline CDR1 SGHRS, CDR2 YFSETQ. Trimming took off 1 base at V and 4 bases at J, with 8 bases between the two ends.

The chain employs TRBV19 and TRBJ2-2; 10 nucleotides align to TRBD1. With 9 bases clipped from V and 6 bases from J, the junction kept 16 bases outside the gene matches. The CDR3 has 17 amino acids. Looked up from germline, CDR1 is LNHDA and CDR2 is SQIVND (reference sequence). The CDR3 is CASSVSPGQGFSGELFF. DNA of the CDR3: TGTGCCAGCAGCGTCTCGCCGGGACAGGGGTTCTCCGGGGAGCTGTTTTTT.

This clone was observed a few times. The rearrangement links TRBV5-1 to TRBJ2-7, with 10 bases fitting TRBD2. The CDR3 extends over 15 amino acids. The germline V gene encodes CDR1 SGHRS and CDR2 YFSETQ. Trimming at V came to 2 bases and at J to 6 bases, leaving 8 bases not matched to a gene. CDR3 sequence (DNA): TGCGCCAGCAGCTTAGAAGGGACTAGCGCAATCGAGCAGTACTTC. Amino acid sequence: CASSLEGTSAIEQYF. Drawing the rest from reference TRBV5-1 and TRBJ2-7, the complete variable domain is KAGVTQTPRYLIKTRGQQVTLSCSPISGHRSVSWYQQTPGQGLQFLFEYFSETQRNKGNFPGRFSGRQFSNSRSEMNVSTLELGDSALYLCASSLEGTSAIEQYFGPGTRLTVT.

CDR3 region: CAWNPDMASYEQYF. CDR3 coding DNA: TGTGCCTGGAACCCGGACATGGCCTCCTACGAGCAGTACTTC. This chain joins TRBV30 and TRBJ2-7, with D tentatively TRBD1 (5 bases). Trimming removed 4 bases from V and 0 bases from J, with 13 bases in between. The CDR3 consists of 14 residues. Germline CDR1 reads GTSNPN; CDR2 reads SVGIG (reference sequence).

This rearrangement joins TRBV27 to TRBJ1-6, with D uncertain. The V gene's germline CDR1 is MNHEY and CDR2 SMNVEV (reference sequence). The CDR3 totals 12 residues. The germline V and J ends were trimmed by 8 bases and 10 bases, with 12 bases remaining between them. The CDR3 DNA follows: TGTGCCAGCCGAGGAAATCGGTCACCCCTCCACTTT. Its protein is CASRGNRSPLHF.

The chain uses TRBV5-1 and TRBJ2-3; D uncertain. V lost 1 base, J lost 0 bases, and 9 bases lay in between. From germline, CDR1 is SGHRS and CDR2 YFSETQ. This CDR3 is 15 amino acids long. The CDR3: CASSLRSTSTDTQYF. DNA for the CDR3: TGCGCCAGCAGCTTGCGGTCTACCAGCACAGATACGCAGTATTTT.

The chain links TRBV15 to TRBJ2-7; 9 bases are shared with TRBD1. The CDR3 has 14 residues. With 5 bases clipped from V and 4 bases from J, the junction kept 6 bases outside the gene matches. Per the germline V gene, CDR1 is LNHNV and CDR2 is YYDKDF (reference sequence). CDR3 coding DNA: TGTGCCACCAGCGAACAGGGGGCAGCTTACGAGCAGTACTTC. Translating it yields CATSEQGAAYEQYF.

Written as DNA, the CDR3 is TGTGCCAGCAGCCAACAAACGGGACTAGCGGGAGGGAATGAGCAGTTCTTC. As protein: CASSQQTGLAGGNEQFF. The chain joins TRBV4-2 to TRBJ2-1, with 16 bases identical to TRBD2. The germline V gene has CDR1 LGHNA and CDR2 YNFKEQ. The CDR3 is 17 amino acids. Unmatched junction bases numbered 5, after V lost 2 bases and J lost 7 bases.

The chain uses TRBV5-6 and TRBJ1-3; D gene uncertain. V was trimmed by 4 bases and J by 3 bases, leaving 14 bases between them. Germline CDR1 is SGHDT and CDR2 is YYEEEE. The CDR3 is 15 amino acids. The CDR3 nucleotides read TGTGCCAGCAGCCCGGGATCCTTCAATGGAAACACCATATATTTT. Protein product: CASSPGSFNGNTIYF.

The V and J genes are TRBV29-1 and TRBJ2-7; 7 bases map to TRBD1. Looked up from germline, CDR1 is SQVTM and CDR2 is ANQGSEA. The V and J ends lost 6 bases and 2 bases, in that order; junction bases with no gene match: 7. This CDR3 is 13 amino acids long. In DNA form, the CDR3 reads TGCAGCGTCCGGACAGGCACGCCCTACGAGCAGTACTTC. The encoded protein is CSVRTGTPYEQYF.

The chain links TRBV29-1 to TRBJ2-5, with 11 bases lining up with TRBD2. Germline CDR1 reads SQVTM; CDR2 reads ANQGSEA. The CDR3 contains 12 residues. V was clipped by 3 bases and J by 13 bases; unmatched bases: 7. The CDR3 sequence is CSVDPSGGPPYF. The CDR3, as DNA: TGCAGCGTTGATCCTAGCGGGGGGCCCCCGTACTTC.

The CDR3 spells CATGISYEQYF. The DNA of the CDR3 is TGTGCCACCGGGATTTCCTACGAGCAGTACTTC. The chain carries TRBV6-6 and TRBJ2-7; D possibly corresponds to TRBD2 (5 bases). The germline CDR1 and CDR2 sequences are MNHNY and SVGAGI (reference sequence). V dropped 10 bases and J dropped 1 base, with 8 bases sitting between them. The CDR3 covers 11 residues.

The chain recombines TRBV7-3 with TRBJ2-1, with D possibly TRBD1 on 6 matching bases. The V end was cut by 3 bases, the J end by 8 bases, with 11 bases between. Germline V gene data show CDR1 as SGHTA and CDR2 as FQGTGA. This CDR3 contains 13 residues. CDR3 protein: CASSFTGKYEQFF. CDR3 sequence (DNA): TGTGCCAGCAGCTTCACAGGGAAGTATGAGCAGTTCTTC.

The V gene is TRBV15, the J gene TRBJ1-1, with D maybe TRBD1 (6 bases). Germline assignment: CDR1 LNHNV and CDR2 YYDKDF (reference sequence). The CDR3 extends over 15 amino acids. Trimming left V 0 bases short and J 2 bases short, with 10 bases between. CDR3 in DNA: TGTGCCACCAGCAGAGATATAGGGGGTAACACTGAAGCTTTCTTT. This sequence encodes CATSRDIGGNTEAFF.

The chain links TRBV30 to TRBJ1-1; D is perhaps TRBD1 (5 bases). The CDR3 runs 13 residues. Germline V gives CDR1 GTSNPN, CDR2 SVGIG (reference sequence). The V end lost 4 bases, the J end lost 4 bases, and 13 bases lay between the germline ends. Here the CDR3 reads CAWKGRASTEAFF. The CDR3 DNA follows: TGTGCCTGGAAAGGCAGGGCGAGCACTGAAGCTTTCTTT.

The chain combines TRBV6-5 with TRBJ1-2; the D is unclear. Germline V gene lookup returns CDR1 MNHEY and CDR2 SVGAGI. The length of the CDR3 is 15 residues. V lost 6 bases and J 4 bases, leaving 18 bases between the germline ends. DNA of the CDR3: TGTGCCAGCAGGGAGCCCTCTGCCCACGGCTATGGCTACACCTTC. Its translation: CASREPSAHGYGYTF.

The rearrangement joins TRBV29-1 to TRBJ1-2; 7 positions agree with TRBD1. CDR3 size: 13 residues. CDR1 is SQVTM and CDR2 is ANQGSEA in the germline V gene. The junction had 6 bases not matched to a gene; V was cut back by 0 bases and J by 8 bases. The DNA for the CDR3 is TGCAGCGTTGAAGAAACAGGGGACCGGGGCTACACCTTC. This translates into CSVEETGDRGYTF.

The chain couples TRBV5-4 to TRBJ2-2; D remains ambiguous. There are 16 residues in the CDR3. In germline, CDR1 is SGHNT, CDR2 YYREEE (reference sequence). The V end was cut by 1 base, the J end by 1 base, with 11 bases between. CDR3 DNA: TGTGCCAGCAGCTTGCAACGAGTTTGGAACACCGGGGAGCTGTTTTTT. Translation gives CASSLQRVWNTGELFF.

The genes are TRBV5-6 and TRBJ2-6; the match to TRBD1 covers 7 bases. V was clipped by 2 bases and J by 0 bases; unmatched bases: 11. CDR1 is SGHDT and CDR2 is YYEEEE in the germline V gene. The CDR3 spans 19 residues. CDR3 nucleotides: TGTGCCAGCAGCTTCATGACAGGGTCCCGCGCCTCTGGGGCCAACGTCCTGACTTTC. This translates into CASSFMTGSRASGANVLTF.

A single count supports this clone. The gene calls are TRBV5-4 and TRBJ1-2; D remains ambiguous. CDR3 size: 16 residues. Germline-derived CDR1 and CDR2 are SGHNT and YYREEE (reference sequence). V was shortened by 2 bases and J by 0 bases, with 14 bases between the two germline ends. This chain's CDR3 is CASSLAYENANYGYTF. The CDR3 DNA reads as TGTGCCAGCAGCTTAGCGTATGAGAACGCTAACTATGGCTACACCTTC.

V usage is TRBV4-1 and J usage is TRBJ1-5; 7 nucleotides match TRBD1. Germline V gives CDR1 MGHRA, CDR2 YSYEKL. V was pared by 3 bases and J by 3 bases, with 5 bases of the junction left unmatched. The CDR3 has 15 amino acids. The CDR3 DNA sequence: TGCGCCAGCAGCCAGCCGGGACAGCCCAATCAGCCCCAGCATTTT. It translates to CASSQPGQPNQPQHF.